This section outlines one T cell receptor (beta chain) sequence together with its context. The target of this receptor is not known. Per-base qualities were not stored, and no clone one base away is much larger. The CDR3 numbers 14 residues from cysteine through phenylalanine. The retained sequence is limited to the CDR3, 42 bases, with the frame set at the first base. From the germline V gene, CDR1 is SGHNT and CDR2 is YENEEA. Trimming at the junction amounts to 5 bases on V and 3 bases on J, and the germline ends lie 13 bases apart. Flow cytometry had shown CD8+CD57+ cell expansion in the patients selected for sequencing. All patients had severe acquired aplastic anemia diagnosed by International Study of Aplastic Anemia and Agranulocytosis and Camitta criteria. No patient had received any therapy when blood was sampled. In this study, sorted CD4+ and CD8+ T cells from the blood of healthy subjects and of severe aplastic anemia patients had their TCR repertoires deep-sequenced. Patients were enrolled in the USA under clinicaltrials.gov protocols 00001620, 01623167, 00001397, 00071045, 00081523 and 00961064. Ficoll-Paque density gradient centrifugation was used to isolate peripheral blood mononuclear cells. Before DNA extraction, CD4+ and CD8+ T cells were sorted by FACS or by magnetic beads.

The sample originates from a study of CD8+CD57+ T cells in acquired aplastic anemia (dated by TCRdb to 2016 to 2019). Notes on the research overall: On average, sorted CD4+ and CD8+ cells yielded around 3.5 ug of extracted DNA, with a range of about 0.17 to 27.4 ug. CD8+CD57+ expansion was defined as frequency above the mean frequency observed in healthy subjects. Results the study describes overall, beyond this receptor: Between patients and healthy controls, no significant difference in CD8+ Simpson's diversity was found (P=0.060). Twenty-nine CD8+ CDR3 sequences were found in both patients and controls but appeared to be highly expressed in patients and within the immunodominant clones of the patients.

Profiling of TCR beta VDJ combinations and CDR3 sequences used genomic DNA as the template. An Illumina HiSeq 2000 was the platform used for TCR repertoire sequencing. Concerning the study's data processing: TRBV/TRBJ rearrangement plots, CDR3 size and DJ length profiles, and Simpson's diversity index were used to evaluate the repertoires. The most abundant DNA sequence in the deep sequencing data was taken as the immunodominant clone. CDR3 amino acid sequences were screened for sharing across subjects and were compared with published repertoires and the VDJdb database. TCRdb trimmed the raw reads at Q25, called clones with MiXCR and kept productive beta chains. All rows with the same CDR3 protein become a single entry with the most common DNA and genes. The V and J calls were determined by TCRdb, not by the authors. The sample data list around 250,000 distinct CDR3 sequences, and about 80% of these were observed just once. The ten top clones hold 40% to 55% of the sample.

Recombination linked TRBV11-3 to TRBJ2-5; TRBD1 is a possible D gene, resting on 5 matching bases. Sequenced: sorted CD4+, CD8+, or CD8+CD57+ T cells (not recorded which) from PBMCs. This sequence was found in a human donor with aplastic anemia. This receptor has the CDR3 CASSRDLTEETQYF. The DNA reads TGTGCCAGCAGCAGAGATCTGACAGAAGAGACCCAGTACTTC.